Listed here is a single TCR beta chain. The CDR3 is 16 residues long. The V segment lost 4 bases and the J segment 4 bases; nucleotides outside the gene matches: 7. Looked up from germline, CDR1 is LNHDA and CDR2 is SQIVND (reference sequence). The data were obtained in a study of blood T cell repertoires in COVID-19. In the source study's methods: The assay estimated nucleated cells by amplifying reference gene primers. This table comes from immunoSEQ multiplex PCR, and its TCRdb copy is limited to in-frame clones, with some not included. V and J calls plus clone size are reproduced from that table; the DNA served to infer D and trimming. The sample has 390,000 or so clones; roughly 90% are singletons.

The sequence was obtained from a young woman with COVID-19, enrolled during active disease. V and J are TRBV19 and TRBJ2-3; TRBD1 aligns across 11 bases. The sample was peripheral blood. CDR3 DNA sequence: TGTGCCAGTAGTACCGTCGGGACAGGGGGACCAGATACGCAGTATTTT. Amino acids: CASSTVGTGGPDTQYF.